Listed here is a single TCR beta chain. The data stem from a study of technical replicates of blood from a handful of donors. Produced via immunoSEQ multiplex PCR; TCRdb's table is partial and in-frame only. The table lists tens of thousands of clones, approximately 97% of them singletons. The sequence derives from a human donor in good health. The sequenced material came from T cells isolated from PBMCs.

The CDR3 nucleotides read TGTGCCAGCAGTTTCACCACACCCAATGAGCAGTTCTTC. Translation gives CASSFTTPNEQFF. The chain links TRBV27 to TRBJ2-1; the D is unclear. CDR3 size: 13 residues. The V end was cut by 3 bases, the J end by 6 bases, with 9 bases between. Per the germline V gene, CDR1 is MNHEY and CDR2 is SMNVEV (reference sequence).